This T cell receptor (beta chain) was recorded in a study of blood T cells in healthy people across ages. The germline V and J ends were trimmed by 3 bases and 2 bases, with 17 bases remaining between them. This CDR3 contains 15 residues. CDR1 and CDR2 (germline): DFQATT, SNEGSKA (reference sequence). Per sample, a minimum of 6 million PBMCs were isolated. Alongside a J-beta primer mix, a sample-barcoded 5' primer served in a second PCR lasting 7 to 11 cycles. From the 5' RACE reads, TCRdb called clonotypes with MiXCR, one entry per CDR3 protein. The sample gives 1.5 million or so distinct CDR3 sequences, approximately 39% of which show up once; more than 4% is in the top ten.

The source of this sequence is a young woman in good health. V gene TRBV20-1 combines with J gene TRBJ2-7, with D possibly TRBD1 on 5 matching bases. The specimen was blood. CDR3 in amino acids: CSASIVTRATYEQYF. DNA for the CDR3: TGCAGTGCTAGTATTGTCACCAGGGCAACCTACGAGCAGTACTTC.